The 10 T cell receptor beta chains in this list originate from one sample, sequenced in a study of shared clonotypes between healthy human individuals. Sequencing was performed with immunoSEQ multiplex PCR; in TCRdb, only in-frame clones are kept and a portion is missing. The repertoire holds some 1.5 million clones, with approximately 96% as singletons. Sequenced: naive CD4+ T cells sorted from blood. Subset noted: CD45RA+ positively selected. The receptors were gathered from a man aged 25-45 years in good health.

The rearrangement uses TRBV15 and TRBJ1-2; D remains unclear. The V and J ends lost 0 bases and 8 bases respectively, with 16 bases between them. This CDR3 contains 15 residues. The germline V gene has CDR1 LNHNV and CDR2 YYDKDF (reference sequence). The DNA for the CDR3 is TGTGCCACCAGCAGAGATCGTCTTTTTAAGAGCGGCTACACCTTC. Translated, it gives CATSRDRLFKSGYTF.

This clone was detected a few times. DNA for the CDR3: TGTGCCAGCAGTTACTCCCAGGGTTATAGCAATCAGCCCCAGCATTTT. It encodes CASSYSQGYSNQPQHF. The chain links TRBV6-6 to TRBJ1-5; D is possibly TRBD1 (5 bases). The CDR3 has 16 amino acids. The germline CDR1 and CDR2 sequences are MNHNY and SVGAGI (reference sequence). V was pared by 0 bases and J by 0 bases, with 9 bases between.

V usage is TRBV10-3 and J usage is TRBJ1-4, with TRBD1 matching over 10 bases. J lost 7 bases, V lost 6 bases, and 5 bases had no gene match. From germline, CDR1 is ENHRY and CDR2 SYGVKD. The CDR3 length is 14 residues. The CDR3 is CAIRPGQGSEKLFF. The CDR3 DNA follows: TGTGCCATCAGACCGGGACAGGGGAGTGAAAAACTGTTTTTT.

The chain joins TRBV10-3 to TRBJ1-2; D gene uncertain. Trimming removed 2 bases at V and 4 bases at J, with 5 bases between. The CDR3 sequence is 12 residues long. Per germline, CDR1 ENHRY and CDR2 SYGVKD. The DNA of the CDR3 is TGTGCCATCAGTGAGGGACCCTATGGCTACACCTTC. Residues: CAISEGPYGYTF.

The V and J genes are TRBV28 and TRBJ2-5; D may correspond to TRBD1 or TRBD2 (5 bases each). The CDR3 sequence is 15 residues long. CDR1 and CDR2 from the germline V gene are MDHEN and SYDVKM. Trimming pared 3 bases from V and 4 bases from J, leaving 15 bases between. The CDR3 reads CASSFGARQGETQYF. As DNA, the CDR3 is TGTGCCAGCAGTTTCGGGGCCCGCCAAGGAGAGACCCAGTACTTC. Together with reference TRBV28 and TRBJ2-5, the CDR3 gives the full variable domain: DVKVTQSSRYLVKRTGEKVFLECVQDMDHENMFWYRQDPGLGLRLIYFSYDVKMKEKGDIPEGYSVSREKKERFSLILESASTNQTSMYLCASSFGARQGETQYFGPGTRLLVL.

This rearrangement joins TRBV27 to TRBJ2-5; 8 bases are shared with TRBD2. Germline CDR1 is MNHEY and CDR2 is SMNVEV (reference sequence). V lost 7 bases, J lost 0 bases, and 7 bases stayed unmatched. The CDR3 has 15 residues. This CDR3 is CASKKTSAYQETQYF. The CDR3 region has the DNA TGTGCCAGCAAAAAGACTAGCGCGTACCAAGAGACCCAGTACTTC.

The J gene is TRBJ2-5, the V gene TRBV5-1; TRBD1 is a possible D gene (5 bases). Deletions cut 4 bases from V and 1 base from J, with 14 bases between. The CDR3 has 15 residues. Germline lookup yields CDR1 SGHRS and CDR2 YFSETQ. In DNA form, the CDR3 reads TGCGCCAGCAGCCCGCTCACAGGTCTCCAAGAGACCCAGTACTTC. Its protein is CASSPLTGLQETQYF.

This clone was seen only once. This chain connects TRBV7-3 to TRBJ2-3, with TRBD1 as a possible D gene (5 bases). V gave up 5 bases and J gave up 4 bases, with 16 bases separating them. This CDR3 is built from 15 residues. Germline V gene lookup returns CDR1 SGHTA and CDR2 FQGTGA. The CDR3, as DNA: TGTGCCAGCAGCCCAGGGCGAAGACTCGCAGATACGCAGTATTTT. Its translation: CASSPGRRLADTQYF.

This chain links TRBV5-1 with TRBJ2-1; 11 positions match TRBD2. Germline V gives CDR1 SGHRS, CDR2 YFSETQ. The CDR3 length is 14 residues. The V segment lost 4 bases and the J segment 7 bases; nucleotides outside the gene matches: 4. CDR3 in amino acids: CASSRSGRVNEQFF. CDR3 sequence (DNA): TGCGCCAGCAGCCGTAGCGGGAGGGTTAATGAGCAGTTCTTC. Using reference TRBV5-1 and TRBJ2-1 for the parts outside the CDR3, the full variable domain is KAGVTQTPRYLIKTRGQQVTLSCSPISGHRSVSWYQQTPGQGLQFLFEYFSETQRNKGNFPGRFSGRQFSNSRSEMNVSTLELGDSALYLCASSRSGRVNEQFFGPGTRLTVL.

The V call is TRBV7-9, the J call TRBJ2-2; 12 bases map to TRBD2. The CDR3 covers 16 residues. From germline, CDR1 is SEHNR and CDR2 FQNEAQ (reference sequence). Germline trimming cut 1 base from V and 7 bases from J; bases unmatched to any gene: 4. The CDR3 protein is CASSLGTSGKSGELFF. In DNA form, the CDR3 reads TGTGCCAGCAGCTTAGGGACTAGCGGGAAAAGCGGGGAGCTGTTTTTT.